The sequence of this T cell receptor beta chain was determined in a study of shared clonotypes between healthy human individuals. From germline, CDR1 is MNHEY and CDR2 SMNVEV (reference sequence). This CDR3 spans 13 amino acids. The V segment lost 5 bases and the J segment 4 bases; nucleotides outside the gene matches: 3. TCRdb keeps only in-frame clones here, not all; method: immunoSEQ multiplex PCR. The profile shows hundreds of thousands of clones, about nine tenths of them singletons. To note about this clone: The sample holds other DNA sequences that translate to the same CDR3.

The sequence came from a young man in good health. The specimen sequenced was memory CD8+ T cells sorted from blood. Subset of the sample: CD45RO+ cells pooled with CCR7-negative TemRA cells. The J gene is TRBJ2-7, the V gene TRBV27, with TRBD1 matching over 9 bases. In DNA, the CDR3 is TGTGCCAGCAGTGGACAGGGGACGTACGAGCAGTACTTC. It yields the protein CASSGQGTYEQYF.